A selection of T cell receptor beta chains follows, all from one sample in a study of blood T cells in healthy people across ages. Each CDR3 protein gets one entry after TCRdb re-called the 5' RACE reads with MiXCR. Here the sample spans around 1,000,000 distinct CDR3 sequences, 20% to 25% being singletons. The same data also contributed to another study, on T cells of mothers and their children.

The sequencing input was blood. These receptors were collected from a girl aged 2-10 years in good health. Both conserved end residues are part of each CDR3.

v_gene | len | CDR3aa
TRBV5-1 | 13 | CASSSLGQSEAFF
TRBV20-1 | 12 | CSARSHQETQYF
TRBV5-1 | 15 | CASSLVRDPGNIQYF
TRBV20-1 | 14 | CSARPGQGNYEQYF
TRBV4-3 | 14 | CASSQEDRASEQYF
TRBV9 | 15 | CASSAMGGWGETQYF
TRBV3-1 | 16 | CASSRRGGQGNTEAFF
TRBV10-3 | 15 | CAISAAGVSYNEEFF
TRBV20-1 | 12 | CSASLERRTQYF
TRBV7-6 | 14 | CASSSQGTGEKLFF
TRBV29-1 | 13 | CSVASPAPYGYTF
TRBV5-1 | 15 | CASSLDGRSLDEQFF
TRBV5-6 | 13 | CASSLGWNYEQYF
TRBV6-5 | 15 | CASSSRTRSYNEQFF
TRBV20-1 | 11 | CSADLYNEQFF
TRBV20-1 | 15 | CSAPPGGGSRETQYF
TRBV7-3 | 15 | CASSFTGTNVYEQFF
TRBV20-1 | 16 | CSARSLMGAAFYEQYF
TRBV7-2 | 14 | CASSKTGDWPEQFF
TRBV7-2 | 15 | CASSPRGTGGGEQYF
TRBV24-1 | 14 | CATSGRGPYIEQYF
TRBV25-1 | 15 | CASSDNLGATYGYTF
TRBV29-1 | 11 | CSVELTDTQYF
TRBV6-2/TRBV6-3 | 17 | CASSETSVEVGQETQYF
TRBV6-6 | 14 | CASSYDLARETQYF
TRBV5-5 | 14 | CASSAAGVRETQYF
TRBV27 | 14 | CASSYGQGFPEAFF
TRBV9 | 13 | CASSNPNTDTQYF
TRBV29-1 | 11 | CSVEELTEQFF
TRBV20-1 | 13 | CSAITGGRETQYF
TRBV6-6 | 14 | CASSYSTVLSPLHF
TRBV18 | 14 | CASSPLRVVETQHF
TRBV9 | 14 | CASSVEGGNSPLHF
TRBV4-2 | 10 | CASSQPEQYF
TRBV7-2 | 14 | CASSLYRGSETQYF
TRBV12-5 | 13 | CASGLVLGETQYF
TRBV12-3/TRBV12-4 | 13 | CASSFGSQETQYF
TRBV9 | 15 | CASSAGDSGYNEQFF
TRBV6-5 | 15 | CASSYPSGGYVEQFF
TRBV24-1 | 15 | CATSDGIQGNYGYTF
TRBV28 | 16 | CASSSLRAVLNEKLFF
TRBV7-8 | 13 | CASSLLEFYEQYF
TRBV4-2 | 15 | CASSQQERSSYEQYF
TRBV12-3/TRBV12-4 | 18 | CASNMGGTGGAGTDTQYF
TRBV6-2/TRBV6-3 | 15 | CASSDGGGLKETQYF
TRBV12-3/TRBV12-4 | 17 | CASSWGRWGGASNEQFF
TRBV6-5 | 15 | CASSYFLAGTEERYF
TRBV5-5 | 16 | CASSPGVSGGKETQYF
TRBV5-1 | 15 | CASSALAGATYEQYF
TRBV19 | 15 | CASSIVVTGAGGAFF
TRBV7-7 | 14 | CASSNRTGFEKLFF
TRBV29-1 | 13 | CSVRGEGEETQYF
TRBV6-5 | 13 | CASNLLGTTEAFF
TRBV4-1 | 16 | CASSQGFGTPTYEQYF
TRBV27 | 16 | CASSLSPRGLGYEQYF
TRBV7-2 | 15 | CASTGTTVTRNTIYF
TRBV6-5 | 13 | CASGWTSAYEQYF
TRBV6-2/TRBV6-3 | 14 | CASTTQGLYNEQFF
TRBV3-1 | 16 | CASSQDRVQGEETQYF